The clone carrying this T cell receptor (beta chain) was detected a few times. The target antigen is unknown. Assay: immunoSEQ multiplex PCR; the TCRdb copy retains only in-frame clones and omits some. Here the sample spans under 150,000 clones, over 75% being singletons. The sample is drawn from a study of T cell responses to AZD1222 COVID-19 vaccine. Study context: The study pooled second doses at about 4 or about 12 weeks.

Germline lookup yields CDR1 MNHEY and CDR2 SMNVEV (reference sequence). This CDR3 is 14 amino acids long. V gave up 6 bases and J gave up 10 bases; unmatched junction bases: 13. Whole-study findings and limits: Receipt of two AZD1222 doses was followed by a rise in Spike-specific TCR breadth and depth.

Specimen: peripheral blood, collected on day 0 of AZD1222 vaccination. This TCR derives from an adult in good health. The chain carries TRBV27 and TRBJ1-1; 8 positions match TRBD1. The CDR3 loop reads CASSLLGQGAAAFF. The CDR3 bases are TGTGCCAGCAGCCTCCTGGGGCAGGGGGCCGCAGCTTTCTTT.